These 32 T cell receptor beta chains were sequenced from one sample in a study of blood T cell repertoires in COVID-19. Sequencing used immunoSEQ multiplex PCR; TCRdb keeps in-frame clones, though not all of them. The repertoire holds a few hundred thousand clones, with 80% to 90% as singletons. Sequences were obtained from PBMCs or T cells enriched from blood (not recorded which). The receptors derive from a woman aged 25 to 39 who had been exposed to COVID-19.

CDR3 sequence: CASSVGGWTEAFF. The DNA of the CDR3 is TGTGCCAGCAGCGTAGGGGGCTGGACTGAAGCTTTCTTT. This chain joins TRBV9 and TRBJ1-1; D perhaps matches TRBD1 (5 bases). The ends were cut back, 0 bases at V and 5 bases at J, with 8 bases in the middle. CDR3 length equals 13 residues. The germline V gene has CDR1 SGDLS and CDR2 YYNGEE.

This clone was seen a handful of times. The rearrangement links TRBV5-1 to TRBJ1-2, with 8 nucleotides matching TRBD1. CDR3 length: 13 amino acids. V shed 6 bases and J 4 bases; nucleotides not matched to a gene: 5. Germline loops: CDR1 SGHRS, CDR2 YFSETQ. CDR3 amino acids: CASTPGGGYGYTF. CDR3 coding DNA: TGCGCCAGCACTCCAGGGGGCGGCTATGGCTACACCTTC.

The genes are TRBV6-5 and TRBJ1-6; perhaps TRBD1 as D (5 bases). CDR1 is MNHEY, CDR2 SVGAGI, per germline. The CDR3 covers 12 residues. V gave up 8 bases and J gave up 6 bases, with 8 bases separating them. The CDR3 DNA sequence: TGTGCCAGCGGCGGGGCTAATTCACCCCTCCACTTT. Protein product: CASGGANSPLHF.

In its sample, this clone was seen a few times. The J gene is TRBJ1-5, the V gene TRBV28, with D perhaps matching TRBD1 (5 bases). In germline, CDR1 is MDHEN, CDR2 SYDVKM. Trimming removed 1 base from V and 2 bases from J, with 6 bases in between. The CDR3 consists of 14 residues. CDR3: CASSLSGGNQPQHF. The CDR3 region has the DNA TGTGCCAGCAGTTTATCGGGGGGCAATCAGCCCCAGCATTTT. Filled out from reference TRBV28 and TRBJ1-5, the complete variable domain reads DVKVTQSSRYLVKRTGEKVFLECVQDMDHENMFWYRQDPGLGLRLIYFSYDVKMKEKGDIPEGYSVSREKKERFSLILESASTNQTSMYLCASSLSGGNQPQHFGDGTRLSIL.

The J gene is TRBJ2-5, the V gene TRBV19, with D possibly TRBD2 on 7 matching bases. Trimming stripped 7 bases from V and 5 bases from J, with 14 bases between. Germline V CDR1 and CDR2: LNHDA, SQIVND (reference sequence). The CDR3 length is 13 residues. For the CDR3, the DNA is TGTGCCAGTAATCAGGGGAGGGGGGAGACCCAGTACTTC. This translates into CASNQGRGETQYF. The full variable domain, completed using reference TRBV19 and TRBJ2-5, is DGGITQSPKYLFRKEGQNVTLSCEQNLNHDAMYWYRQDPGQGLRLIYYSQIVNDFQKGDIAEGYSVSREKKESFPLTVTSAQKNPTAFYLCASNQGRGETQYFGPGTRLLVL.

The chain combines TRBV30 with TRBJ1-2; no clear D. Germline-derived CDR1 and CDR2 are GTSNPN and SVGIG (reference sequence). Trimming shortened V by 0 bases and J by 0 bases, and 11 bases separated the two germline ends. The CDR3 length is 15 residues. CDR3 loop: CAWSVLHSSNYGYTF. In DNA form, the CDR3 reads TGTGCCTGGAGTGTACTTCACAGTTCTAACTATGGCTACACCTTC.

V and J are TRBV6-1 and TRBJ2-3, with 12 nucleotides matching TRBD1. CDR1 and CDR2 (germline): MNHNS, SASEGT. This CDR3 region has 14 residues. The V segment lost 8 bases and the J segment 6 bases; nucleotides outside the gene matches: 6. The CDR3: CASLGTGGWDTQYF. In DNA, the CDR3 is TGTGCCAGCCTCGGGACAGGGGGCTGGGATACGCAGTATTTT.

The rearrangement uses TRBV7-8 and TRBJ2-6; D perhaps matches TRBD2 (5 bases). Trimming cost V 1 base and J 0 bases, with 16 bases left between them. The germline V gene encodes CDR1 SGHVS and CDR2 FQNEAQ. This CDR3 is built from 19 residues. CDR3 amino acids: CASSLVRERSLSGANVLTF. Here the CDR3 DNA reads TGTGCCAGCAGCTTAGTAAGGGAGCGGTCACTCTCTGGGGCCAACGTCCTGACTTTC.

The genes are TRBV20-1 and TRBJ2-3; D gene unclear. V was shortened by 1 base and J by 8 bases, with 7 bases between the two germline ends. The CDR3 spans 11 residues. Germline-derived CDR1 and CDR2 are DFQATT and SNEGSKA (reference sequence). CDR3: CSARVSSTQYF. CDR3 bases: TGCAGTGCTAGAGTATCCAGTACGCAGTATTTT.

The chain's CDR3 is CASSPISLENFRAGSPLHF. The CDR3 DNA is TGTGCCAGCAGCCCTATAAGTCTCGAGAATTTTCGGGCGGGATCACCCCTCCACTTT. The J gene is TRBJ1-6, the V gene TRBV3-1 (or the pseudogene TRBV3-2); D ambiguous. CDR3 size: 19 residues. With 4 bases removed from V and 10 bases from J, the gap between germline ends came to 29 bases. CDR1 and CDR2 from the germline V gene are LGHDT and YNNKEL (reference sequence).

This sequence joins TRBV7-9 and TRBJ1-4; D unresolved. With 5 bases removed from V and 1 base from J, the gap between germline ends came to 8 bases. The CDR3 runs 14 residues. CDR1 and CDR2 (germline): SEHNR, FQNEAQ (reference sequence). Written as DNA, the CDR3 is TGTGCCAGCAGCCCCGTCGTAACTAATGAAAAACTGTTTTTT. Protein sequence: CASSPVVTNEKLFF.

The chain links TRBV11-2 to TRBJ2-3; perhaps TRBD2 as D (6 bases). There are 18 residues in the CDR3. Between the trimmed V and J ends, which lost 5 bases and 4 bases, there was a span of 25 bases. The germline gives CDR1 SGHAT, CDR2 FQNNGV. The CDR3 nucleotides read TGTGCCAGCAGCCCAGGTTTAGGGGCGTTCCGGAGGGCAGATACGCAGTATTTT. Its translation: CASSPGLGAFRRADTQYF.

This clone is a singleton in its sample. CDR3 coding DNA: TGTGCCAGCAGCCGGACTAGCGGGGGTCAAAACATTCAGTACTTC. Translating gives CASSRTSGGQNIQYF. This chain uses TRBV2 with TRBJ2-4, with 13 bases aligning to TRBD2. Germline CDR1 is SNHLY and CDR2 is FYNNEI. The CDR3 is made up of 15 amino acids. Losses at the gene ends were 6 bases for V and 5 bases for J; bases not matched to a gene: 4.

V and J are TRBV29-1 and TRBJ2-1, with 7 positions matching TRBD2. CDR1 is SQVTM and CDR2 is ANQGSEA in the germline V gene. The CDR3 runs 15 residues. The V and J ends lost 3 bases and 1 base, in that order; junction bases with no gene match: 6. The CDR3 loop reads CSVEAGELSYNEQFF. The CDR3 DNA reads as TGCAGCGTTGAGGCGGGGGAGTTATCCTACAATGAGCAGTTCTTC.

This rearrangement joins TRBV10-3 to TRBJ1-3; D might be TRBD1 (6 bases). CDR1 is ENHRY, CDR2 SYGVKD, per germline. This CDR3 is built from 14 residues. Trimming cost V 10 bases and J 0 bases, with 13 bases left between them. CDR3 bases: TGTGCCAGTAGACAGGAGATCTCTGGAAACACCATATATTTT. Translating it yields CASRQEISGNTIYF.

This chain links TRBV5-1 with TRBJ1-2; TRBD1 matches 7 bases. This CDR3 is built from 13 residues. CDR1 SGHRS and CDR2 YFSETQ come from the germline V gene. The J segment lost 3 bases and the V segment lost 4 bases, leaving 3 bases of the junction unmatched. CDR3 in amino acids: CASSPGGDYGYTF. The CDR3 DNA follows: TGCGCCAGCAGCCCAGGGGGAGACTATGGCTACACCTTC.

V usage is TRBV3-1 (or the pseudogene TRBV3-2) and J usage is TRBJ2-2; tentatively, D is TRBD1 (6 bases). The V and J ends lost 0 bases and 4 bases respectively, with 15 bases between them. Germline-derived CDR1 and CDR2 are LGHDT and YNNKEL (reference sequence). CDR3 size: 17 residues. In DNA form, the CDR3 reads TGTGCCAGCAGCCAAGATATAAGCAGGGGAGTCACCGGGGAGCTGTTTTTT. It translates to CASSQDISRGVTGELFF.

The chain carries TRBV9 and TRBJ2-4, with 11 bases lining up with TRBD1. The CDR3 is 16 amino acids. Germline lookup yields CDR1 SGDLS and CDR2 YYNGEE. V lost 4 bases, J lost 3 bases, and 6 bases stayed unmatched. CDR3: CASSNPGTGGKNIQYF. As DNA, the CDR3 is TGTGCCAGCAGCAACCCAGGGACAGGGGGCAAAAACATTCAGTACTTC.

V and J are TRBV2 and TRBJ1-1; the D gene is possibly TRBD1 (6 bases). CDR1 and CDR2 from the germline V gene are SNHLY and FYNNEI. The CDR3 totals 13 residues. V was clipped by 6 bases and J by 1 base, with 9 bases between them. CDR3 amino acids: CASSRQENTEAFF. CDR3 DNA sequence: TGTGCCAGCAGCCGACAGGAGAACACTGAAGCTTTCTTT.

The chain couples TRBV6-5 to TRBJ2-3; D is perhaps TRBD1 (6 bases). Between the trimmed V and J ends, which lost 6 bases and 4 bases, there was a span of 17 bases. The germline V gene encodes CDR1 MNHEY and CDR2 SVGAGI. This CDR3 region has 15 residues. The CDR3 loop reads CASRETGRFADTQYF. The CDR3 DNA is TGTGCCAGCAGAGAGACAGGTAGATTCGCAGATACGCAGTATTTT.

The V call is TRBV29-1, the J call TRBJ1-1; 8 nucleotides agree with TRBD1. Trimming cost V 7 bases and J 3 bases; bases outside gene matches: 7. The CDR3 covers 13 residues. Germline V gene sequence: CDR1 SQVTM, CDR2 ANQGSEA. The CDR3: CSGTGSGHTEAFF. CDR3 sequence (DNA): TGCAGCGGGACAGGGTCGGGACACACTGAAGCTTTCTTT.

The chain combines TRBV3-1 (or the pseudogene TRBV3-2) with TRBJ2-7; 7 bases match TRBD2. The V and J ends lost 2 bases and 1 base, in that order; junction bases with no gene match: 8. There are 16 residues in the CDR3. From germline, CDR1 is LGHDT and CDR2 YNNKEL (reference sequence). The CDR3 nucleotides are TGTGCCAGCAGCCAAAGACTTAGCGGGCCGTCCTACGAGCAGTACTTC. The encoded protein is CASSQRLSGPSYEQYF.

V usage is TRBV5-4 and J usage is TRBJ1-3; TRBD1 agrees at 7 bases. The length of the CDR3 is 15 residues. Looked up from germline, CDR1 is SGHNT and CDR2 is YYREEE (reference sequence). Trimming removed 5 bases from V and 0 bases from J; junction bases left unmatched: 5. This CDR3 reads CASSPQGGSGNTIYF. DNA for the CDR3: TGTGCCAGCAGTCCCCAGGGGGGCTCTGGAAACACCATATATTTT.

This sequence joins TRBV5-1 and TRBJ1-1; D perhaps matches TRBD1 (5 bases). CDR1 and CDR2 from the germline V gene are SGHRS and YFSETQ. Deletions cut 4 bases from V and 0 bases from J, with 13 bases between. The CDR3 contains 15 residues. The CDR3 here is CASSGGDRLNTEAFF. As DNA, the CDR3 is TGCGCCAGCAGCGGAGGGGACCGCTTGAACACTGAAGCTTTCTTT.

This chain links TRBV5-1 with TRBJ1-3; 8 positions match TRBD1. Germline assignment: CDR1 SGHRS and CDR2 YFSETQ. This CDR3 has 14 residues. Unmatched junction bases numbered 4, after V lost 4 bases and J lost 4 bases. CDR3 nucleotides: TGCGCCAGCAGCCACGGGACAGGAGGAAACACCATATATTTT. Its protein is CASSHGTGGNTIYF. The full variable domain, rest sourced from reference TRBV5-1 and TRBJ1-3, is KAGVTQTPRYLIKTRGQQVTLSCSPISGHRSVSWYQQTPGQGLQFLFEYFSETQRNKGNFPGRFSGRQFSNSRSEMNVSTLELGDSALYLCASSHGTGGNTIYFGEGSWLTVV.

This chain links TRBV7-2 with TRBJ2-7, with D possibly being TRBD2 (5 bases). This CDR3 has 14 amino acids. The germline V and J ends were trimmed by 5 bases and 4 bases, with 15 bases remaining between them. The germline V gene has CDR1 SGHTA and CDR2 FQGNSA. In nucleotides, the CDR3 is TGTGCCAGCAGCGCCGGGATTTTAGGTTACGAGCAGTACTTC. Translating it yields CASSAGILGYEQYF.

The chain recombines TRBV13 with TRBJ2-2, with TRBD2 as a possible D gene (5 bases). The CDR3 runs 17 residues. Germline CDR1 and CDR2: PRHDT and FYEKMQ (reference sequence). V lost 2 bases and J 3 bases, leaving 16 bases between the germline ends. The CDR3 here is CASSLSRLAVDTGELFF. CDR3 nucleotides: TGTGCCAGCAGCTTAAGTCGGCTAGCCGTAGACACCGGGGAGCTGTTTTTT. Full variable domain (outside the CDR3, taken from reference TRBV13 and TRBJ2-2): AAGVIQSPRHLIKEKRETATLKCYPIPRHDTVYWYQQGPGQDPQFLISFYEKMQSDKGSIPDRFSAQQFSDYHSELNMSSLELGDSALYFCASSLSRLAVDTGELFFGEGSRLTVL.

The genes are TRBV7-8 and TRBJ2-7; 8 nucleotides align to TRBD1. The CDR3 covers 16 residues. V was clipped by 5 bases and J by 1 base; unmatched bases: 10. The germline V gene has CDR1 SGHVS and CDR2 FQNEAQ. DNA for the CDR3: TGTGCCAGCAGCGCTGGACAGGGATTGGGATCCTACGAGCAGTACTTC. Amino acid sequence: CASSAGQGLGSYEQYF.

V and J are TRBV14 and TRBJ2-7, with 11 bases lining up with TRBD1. Germline values: CDR1 SGHDN, CDR2 FVKESK. The CDR3 consists of 16 residues. V dropped 4 bases and J dropped 3; count of bases not matched to a gene: 8. The CDR3 is CASSLGRGQGGYEQYF. Here the CDR3 DNA reads TGTGCCAGCAGCCTGGGCCGGGGACAGGGGGGCTACGAGCAGTACTTC.

The J gene is TRBJ1-5, the V gene TRBV2; D gene uncertain. V lost 8 bases and J lost 7, with 9 bases in between. The CDR3 consists of 11 residues. CDR1 and CDR2 (germline): SNHLY, FYNNEI. CDR3 nucleotides: TGTGCCAGCGCCGTCCGGCAGCCCCAGCATTTT. Translation gives CASAVRQPQHF.

V and J are TRBV5-4 and TRBJ2-7; possible D gene TRBD1, 6 bases. Germline CDR1 SGHNT, CDR2 YYREEE (reference sequence). V was shortened by 0 bases and J by 4 bases, with 8 bases between the two germline ends. CDR3 length: 13 residues. The CDR3 reads CASSLGTEYEQYF. CDR3 in DNA: TGTGCCAGCAGCTTGGGGACAGAATACGAGCAGTACTTC.

This chain links TRBV6-5 with TRBJ1-5, with 7 positions matching TRBD1. The ends lost 5 bases at V and 4 bases at J; junction bases unmatched: 2. The CDR3 contains 13 residues. Germline-derived CDR1 and CDR2 are MNHEY and SVGAGI. The CDR3 bases are TGTGCCAGCAGTCACAGGGGAAATCAGCCCCAGCATTTT. Its translation is CASSHRGNQPQHF.